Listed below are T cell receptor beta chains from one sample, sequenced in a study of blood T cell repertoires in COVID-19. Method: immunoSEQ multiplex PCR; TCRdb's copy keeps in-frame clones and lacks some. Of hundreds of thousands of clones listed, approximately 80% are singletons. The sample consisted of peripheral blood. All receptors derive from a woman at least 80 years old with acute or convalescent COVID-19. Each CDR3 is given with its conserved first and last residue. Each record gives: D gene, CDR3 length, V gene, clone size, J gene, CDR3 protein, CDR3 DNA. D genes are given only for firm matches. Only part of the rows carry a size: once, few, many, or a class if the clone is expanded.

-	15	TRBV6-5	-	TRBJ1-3	CASSDTRFSGNTIYF	TGTGCCAGCAGCGACACTCGCTTCTCTGGAAACACCATATATTTT
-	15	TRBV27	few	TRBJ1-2	CASSPEQGYNYGYTF	TGTGCCAGCAGTCCGGAGCAGGGATATAACTATGGCTACACCTTC
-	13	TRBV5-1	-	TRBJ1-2	CASAPGAGNGYTF	TGCGCCAGCGCGCCCGGTGCAGGGAATGGCTACACCTTC
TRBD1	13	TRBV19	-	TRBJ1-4	CASGTATNEKLFF	TGTGCCAGTGGGACAGCAACTAATGAAAAACTGTTTTTT
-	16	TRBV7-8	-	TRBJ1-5	CASSRGGGASGQPQHF	TGTGCCAGCAGCCGAGGTGGGGGGGCGAGCGGTCAGCCCCAGCATTTT
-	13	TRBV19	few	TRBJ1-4	CASSISRAEKLFF	TGTGCCAGTAGTATTTCCAGGGCGGAAAAACTGTTTTTT
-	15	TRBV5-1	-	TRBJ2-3	CASRRNQYSTDTQYF	TGCGCCAGCAGGCGGAATCAATATAGCACAGATACGCAGTATTTT
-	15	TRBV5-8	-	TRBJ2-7	CASSLQGIIQYEQYF	TGTGCCAGCAGCTTGCAGGGCATCATACAATACGAGCAGTACTTC
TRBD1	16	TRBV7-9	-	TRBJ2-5	CASSLPQDRGIETQYF	TGTGCCAGCAGCTTACCCCAGGACAGGGGGATTGAGACCCAGTACTTC
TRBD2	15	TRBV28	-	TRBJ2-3	CASTELGGGSDTQYF	TGTGCCAGCACCGAACTCGGGGGGGGGTCAGATACGCAGTATTTT
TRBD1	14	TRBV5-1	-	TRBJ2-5	CASSLSGGWETQYF	TGCGCCAGCAGCTTGTCAGGGGGCTGGGAGACCCAGTACTTC
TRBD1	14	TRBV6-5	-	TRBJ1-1	CASIGTAMNTEAFF	TGTGCCAGCATTGGGACAGCTATGAACACTGAAGCTTTCTTT
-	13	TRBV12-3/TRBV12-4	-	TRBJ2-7	CASSPDSYYEQYF	TGTGCCAGCAGCCCGGACAGTTACTACGAGCAGTACTTC
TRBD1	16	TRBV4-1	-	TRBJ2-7	CASSLRLTGGSYEQYF	TGCGCCAGCAGCCTGAGGTTGACAGGGGGCTCCTACGAGCAGTACTTC
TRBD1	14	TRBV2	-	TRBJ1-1	CASNLGGQRTEAFF	TGTGCCAGCAACCTAGGGGGACAGAGGACTGAAGCTTTCTTT
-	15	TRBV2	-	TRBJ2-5	CASSDPRPGGETQYF	TGTGCCAGCAGTGATCCGAGGCCCGGCGGAGAGACCCAGTACTTC
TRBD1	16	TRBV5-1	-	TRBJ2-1	CASSPGQGVSYNEQFF	TGCGCCAGCAGCCCCGGACAGGGGGTCTCCTACAATGAGCAGTTCTTC
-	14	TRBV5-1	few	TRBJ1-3	CASRGPGSGNTIYF	TGCGCCAGCAGAGGACCGGGGAGTGGAAACACCATATATTTT
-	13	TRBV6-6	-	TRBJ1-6	CASSYSTREPLHF	TGTGCCAGCAGTTACTCGACACGGGAGCCCCTCCACTTT
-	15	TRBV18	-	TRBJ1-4	CASSPRQATNEKLFF	TGTGCCAGCTCACCTCGACAGGCAACTAATGAAAAACTGTTTTTT
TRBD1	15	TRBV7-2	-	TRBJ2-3	CASSLNGQGGDTQYF	TGTGCCAGCAGCTTAAATGGACAGGGAGGAGATACGCAGTATTTT
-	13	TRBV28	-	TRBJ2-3	CASSSIDTDTQYF	TGTGCCAGCAGTTCTATAGACACAGATACGCAGTATTTT
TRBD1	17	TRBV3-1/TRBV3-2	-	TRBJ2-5	CASSQDYRTGGQETQYF	TGTGCCAGCAGCCAAGATTATAGGACAGGGGGGCAAGAGACCCAGTACTTC
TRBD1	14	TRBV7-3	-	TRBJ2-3	CASSRDSSTDTQYF	TGTGCCAGCAGCCGGGACAGCAGCACAGATACGCAGTATTTT
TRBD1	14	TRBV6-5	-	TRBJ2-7	CASNPTGGIYEQYF	TGTGCCAGCAATCCGACAGGGGGAATCTACGAGCAGTACTTC
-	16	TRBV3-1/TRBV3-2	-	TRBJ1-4	CASTRRTGATNEKLFF	TGTGCCAGCACCAGACGTACAGGTGCAACTAATGAAAAACTGTTTTTT
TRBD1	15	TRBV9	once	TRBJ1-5	CASSSAGTEDQPQHF	TGTGCCAGCAGCTCGGCCGGGACAGAGGACCAGCCCCAGCATTTT
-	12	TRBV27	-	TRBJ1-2	CASRQGNYGYTF	TGTGCCAGCAGACAGGGAAACTATGGCTACACCTTC
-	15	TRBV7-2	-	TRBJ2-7	CASSPLPLGPYEQYF	TGTGCCAGCAGCCCACTCCCCTTGGGGCCCTACGAGCAGTACTTC
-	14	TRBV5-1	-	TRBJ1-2	CASSWGAASGGYTF	TGCGCCAGCAGCTGGGGAGCGGCCTCTGGTGGCTACACCTTC
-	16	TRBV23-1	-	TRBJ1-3	CASSTKAGVSGNTIYF	TGCGCCAGCAGCACAAAGGCAGGGGTATCTGGAAACACCATATATTTT
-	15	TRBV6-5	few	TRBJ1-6	CASSYSKGLSSPLHF	TGTGCCAGCAGTTACTCGAAGGGACTATCCTCACCCCTCCACTTT
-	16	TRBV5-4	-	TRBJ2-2	CASSLASTPPAGELFF	TGTGCCAGCAGCTTGGCCTCCACACCTCCCGCCGGGGAGCTGTTTTTT
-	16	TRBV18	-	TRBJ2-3	CASSPRRALATDTQYF	TGTGCCAGCTCACCGAGGCGGGCACTAGCCACAGATACGCAGTATTTT
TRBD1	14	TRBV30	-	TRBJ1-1	CAWSPGQGNTEAFF	TGTGCCTGGAGCCCGGGACAGGGGAACACTGAAGCTTTCTTT
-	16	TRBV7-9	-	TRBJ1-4	CASSDRLSRTAEKLFF	TGTGCCAGCAGCGACAGACTCAGCCGGACAGCTGAAAAACTGTTTTTT
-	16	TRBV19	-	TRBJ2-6	CASSSGTPGGANVLTF	TGTGCCAGTAGTTCAGGCACCCCGGGAGGGGCCAACGTCCTGACTTTC
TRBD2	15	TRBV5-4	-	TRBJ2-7	CASSPRGGQYYEQYF	TGTGCCAGCAGCCCTCGCGGGGGTCAATACTACGAGCAGTACTTC
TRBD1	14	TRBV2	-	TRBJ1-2	CASRLTGNNYGYTF	TGTGCCAGCAGGTTGACAGGGAACAACTATGGCTACACCTTC
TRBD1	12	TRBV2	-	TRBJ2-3	CASSVDRGAQYF	TGTGCCAGCAGTGTTGACAGGGGGGCGCAGTATTTT
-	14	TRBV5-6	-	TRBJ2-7	CASHGESRRYEQYF	TGTGCCAGCCATGGGGAGTCACGGCGGTACGAGCAGTACTTC
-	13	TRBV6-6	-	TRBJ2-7	CASSRTEAYEQYF	TGTGCCAGCAGCCGGACAGAAGCCTACGAGCAGTACTTC
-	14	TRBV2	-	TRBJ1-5	CASSAGQSNQPQHF	TGTGCCAGCAGCGCAGGACAGTCGAATCAGCCCCAGCATTTT